These 29 T cell receptor beta chains came from one sample sequenced in a study of identical twins. One entry per CDR3 protein, called by TCRdb with MiXCR from the 5' RACE reads. The sample holds approximately 700,000 distinct CDR3 sequences, roughly 20% seen once. The sample was also reused in another study, on T cells expressing NK-cell markers.

The sample comprised PBMCs. The receptor source for this set is a woman under 30 in good health.

This clonotype was recorded a few times. The chain carries TRBV29-1 and TRBJ1-1; no clear D gene. Per germline, CDR1 SQVTM and CDR2 ANQGSEA. Trimming took off 7 bases at V and 8 bases at J, with 11 bases between the two ends. The CDR3 loop spans 10 amino acids. The CDR3 spells CSAATTEAFF. CDR3 sequence (DNA): TGCAGCGCCGCGACCACAGAAGCTTTCTTT. The full variable domain, rest sourced from reference TRBV29-1 and TRBJ1-1, is SAVISQKPSRDICQRGTSLTIQCQVDSQVTMMFWYRQQPGQSLTLIATANQGSEATYESGFVIDKFPISRPNLTFSTLTVSNMSPEDSSIYLCSAATTEAFFGQGTRLTVV.

The rearrangement links TRBV21-1 to TRBJ2-5; TRBD2, the table's D call, lacks a check against the DNA. TRBV21-1 corresponds to a pseudogene. The CDR3 covers 15 residues. The DNA of the CDR3 is TGTGCCAGCAGCAAAGGCGGGACTAGCGGTGAGACCCAGTACTTC. It codes for CASSKGGTSGETQYF.

This clonotype appeared a few times. This chain joins TRBV5-6 and TRBJ2-5; TRBD1 matches 8 bases. J gave up 1 base and V 3 bases, and 11 bases lay outside the gene matches. Germline loops: CDR1 SGHDT, CDR2 YYEEEE. This CDR3 contains 17 residues. The CDR3 sequence is CASSYPGGCILQETQYF. CDR3 in DNA: TGTGCCAGCAGCTACCCAGGGGGCTGCATCCTCCAAGAGACCCAGTACTTC.

The chain employs TRBV20-1 and TRBJ1-1; D is perhaps TRBD1 (5 bases). This CDR3 comprises 14 residues. Trimming stripped 0 bases from V and 8 bases from J, with 16 bases between. Germline V gene sequence: CDR1 DFQATT, CDR2 SNEGSKA (reference sequence). The CDR3 loop reads CSARDLGRAAEAFF. CDR3 coding DNA: TGCAGTGCTAGAGATTTAGGCAGGGCGGCAGAAGCTTTCTTT.

The rearrangement uses TRBV29-1 and TRBJ1-1; D is ambiguous. Germline CDR1 is SQVTM and CDR2 is ANQGSEA. V lost 7 bases, J lost 11 bases, and 8 bases lay in between. The CDR3 length is 8 residues. The CDR3 nucleotides read TGCAGCGCTCCCCCGGCTTTCTTT. Protein product: CSAPPAFF.

This clonotype turned up a few times. The rearrangement uses TRBV10-3 and TRBJ2-5, with 8 positions matching TRBD2. Germline values: CDR1 ENHRY, CDR2 SYGVKD. V was pared by 10 bases and J by 1 base, with 14 bases of the junction left unmatched. The CDR3 has 16 residues. The CDR3 sequence: CATGGSGPHLQETQYF. Here the CDR3 DNA reads TGTGCCACGGGGGGGTCAGGTCCGCACCTCCAAGAGACCCAGTACTTC.

This clonotype was observed a handful of times. The chain carries TRBV7-9 and TRBJ2-7, with D possibly matching TRBD1 (5 bases). Germline V gene lookup returns CDR1 SEHNR and CDR2 FQNEAQ (reference sequence). The CDR3 is 14 amino acids. Trimming cost V 4 bases and J 1 base, with 11 bases left between them. The CDR3 nucleotides read TGTGCCAGCAGCTCAATTGCAGGGTCCTACGAGCAGTACTTC. Translating it yields CASSSIAGSYEQYF. The whole variable domain, filled in from reference TRBV7-9 and TRBJ2-7, reads DTGVSQNPRHKITKRGQNVTFRCDPISEHNRLYWYRQTLGQGPEFLTYFQNEAQLEKSRLLSDRFSAERPKGSFSTLEIQRTEQGDSAMYLCASSSIAGSYEQYFGPGTRLTVT.

The rearrangement uses TRBV7-2 and TRBJ1-6, with D unresolved. Germline V gene data show CDR1 as SGHTA and CDR2 as FQGNSA. The CDR3 is 12 residues long. The ends were cut back, 8 bases at V and 13 bases at J, with 15 bases in the middle. CDR3 in DNA: TGTGCCAGCGGGCCTCTCGTAGGGCCCCTCCACTTT. It codes for CASGPLVGPLHF.

This clonotype was detected only a few times. The chain carries TRBV7-2 and TRBJ2-5, with unresolved D. Germline V gene lookup returns CDR1 SGHTA and CDR2 FQGNSA. CDR3 size: 14 residues. The V gene lost 1 base and the J gene lost 3 bases, with 9 bases spanning the gap. The CDR3 loop reads CASSLERWKETQYF. CDR3 bases: TGTGCCAGCAGCTTAGAACGGTGGAAAGAGACCCAGTACTTC.

This clonotype showed up just a few times. This chain uses TRBV12-3 or TRBV12-4 with TRBJ2-1, with D possibly being TRBD2 (5 bases). Trimming removed 10 bases from V and 5 bases from J, with 12 bases in between. The CDR3 extends over 12 amino acids. In DNA, the CDR3 is TGTGCCACCCTCTGGGGAGACAATGAGCAGTTCTTC. Translation gives CATLWGDNEQFF.

This clonotype was observed a handful of times. V and J are TRBV12-3 or TRBV12-4 and TRBJ2-7, with D perhaps TRBD1 or TRBD2 (5 bases each). V shed 5 bases and J shed 3 bases, with 17 bases lying between them. This CDR3 comprises 15 residues. The CDR3 nucleotides read TGTGCCAGCAGTCGGGCCCGGGACGGTCTCTACGAGCAGTACTTC. It codes for CASSRARDGLYEQYF.

This clonotype has only a few counts. The chain joins TRBV7-2 to TRBJ1-3; tentative D call: TRBD1 (5 bases). With 1 base removed from V and 4 bases from J, the gap between germline ends came to 11 bases. Per germline, CDR1 SGHTA and CDR2 FQGNSA. The length of the CDR3 is 15 residues. The CDR3 region is CASSLVGTAGNTIYF. In DNA, the CDR3 is TGTGCCAGCAGCTTAGTGGGGACGGCGGGAAACACCATATATTTT.

V usage is TRBV15 and J usage is TRBJ1-3, with D maybe TRBD1 (5 bases). V was trimmed by 0 bases and J by 0 bases, leaving 12 bases between them. The length of the CDR3 is 17 residues. Germline V gene sequence: CDR1 LNHNV, CDR2 YYDKDF (reference sequence). For the CDR3, the DNA is TGTGCCACCAGCAGAGAGGGGCGGAGGGGCTCTGGAAACACCATATATTTT. Translation: CATSREGRRGSGNTIYF.

V usage is TRBV20-1 and J usage is TRBJ2-2, with TRBD1 matching 7 bases. CDR3 size: 14 residues. Germline loops: CDR1 DFQATT, CDR2 SNEGSKA (reference sequence). Losses at the gene ends were 6 bases for V and 5 bases for J; bases not matched to a gene: 9. CDR3 bases: TGCAGTGCCAAGGACAGGAGATCAACCGGGGAGCTGTTTTTT. Translation gives CSAKDRRSTGELFF.

The gene calls are TRBV5-1 and TRBJ2-1; TRBD2 agrees at 11 bases. The CDR3 is made up of 16 amino acids. Germline V gene lookup returns CDR1 SGHRS and CDR2 YFSETQ. The V segment lost 1 base and the J segment 5 bases; nucleotides outside the gene matches: 5. CDR3 sequence reads: CASSLFASGRNNEQFF. The CDR3 coding sequence is TGCGCCAGCAGCTTGTTCGCTAGCGGGAGGAACAATGAGCAGTTCTTC.

The CDR3 reads CASSPWLGQFNEQYF. The CDR3 DNA is TGTGCCAGCAGCCCCTGGCTCGGACAATTTAACGAGCAGTACTTC. The chain joins TRBV11-3 to TRBJ2-7; the D gene is possibly TRBD1 (5 bases). Trimming left V 5 bases short and J 5 bases short, with 19 bases between. Germline CDR1 SGHNT, CDR2 YENEEA. The CDR3 runs to 15 residues.

The chain combines TRBV12-3 or TRBV12-4 with TRBJ2-3; the D gene is possibly TRBD1 (5 bases). V lost 3 bases and J lost 5, with 15 bases in between. CDR3 length: 15 amino acids. CDR3 coding DNA: TGTGCCAGCAGTTTCAAGGGGCTTGTCGGAGATACGCAGTATTTT. It encodes CASSFKGLVGDTQYF.

This chain uses TRBV12-3 or TRBV12-4 with TRBJ2-7; TRBD1 is a possible D gene (5 bases). The V gene lost 4 bases and the J gene lost 4 bases, with 8 bases spanning the gap. CDR3 length: 12 residues. The CDR3 spells CASSWGFYEQYF. For the CDR3, the DNA is TGTGCCAGCAGTTGGGGCTTTTACGAGCAGTACTTC.

The rearrangement links TRBV5-1 to TRBJ2-3, with 8 bases identical to TRBD2. Per the germline V gene, CDR1 is SGHRS and CDR2 is YFSETQ. With 7 bases clipped from V and 4 bases from J, the junction kept 5 bases outside the gene matches. The CDR3 contains 13 residues. This CDR3 is CASSGGAPDTQYF. The CDR3 DNA reads as TGCGCCAGCTCGGGGGGGGCCCCAGATACGCAGTATTTT.

The gene calls are TRBV12-3 or TRBV12-4 and TRBJ1-6; unclear D gene. The V end was cut by 6 bases, the J end by 13 bases, with 22 bases between. The CDR3 totals 15 residues. The CDR3 sequence: CASSELGIQASPLHF. CDR3 DNA sequence: TGTGCCAGCAGCGAATTGGGGATCCAGGCGTCCCCCCTCCACTTT.

This clonotype appeared a few times. The chain combines TRBV29-1 with TRBJ1-2; TRBD1 is a possible D gene (5 bases). The germline V gene encodes CDR1 SQVTM and CDR2 ANQGSEA. The CDR3 length is 12 residues. The V end was cut by 2 bases, the J end by 6 bases, with 10 bases between. DNA of the CDR3: TGCAGCGTTGAACGGGGCTTGAATGGCTACACCTTC. It is translated as CSVERGLNGYTF. Combining the CDR3 with reference TRBV29-1 and TRBJ1-2 gives the whole variable domain SAVISQKPSRDICQRGTSLTIQCQVDSQVTMMFWYRQQPGQSLTLIATANQGSEATYESGFVIDKFPISRPNLTFSTLTVSNMSPEDSSIYLCSVERGLNGYTFGSGTRLTVV.

In this sample, this clonotype turned up a few times. This sequence joins TRBV5-1 and TRBJ2-1; tentative D call: TRBD2 (6 bases). Germline assignment: CDR1 SGHRS and CDR2 YFSETQ. This CDR3 is built from 15 residues. V was trimmed by 4 bases and J by 4 bases, leaving 15 bases between them. The CDR3 nucleotides read TGCGCCAGCAGCAAGGAGGGCAGTCGGTACAATGAGCAGTTCTTC. As protein: CASSKEGSRYNEQFF.

This clonotype was found a few times. This chain connects TRBV20-1 to TRBJ2-3, with TRBD2 as a possible D gene (5 bases). CDR3 length: 14 amino acids. Germline CDR1 DFQATT, CDR2 SNEGSKA (reference sequence). V lost 1 base to trimming and J lost 9 bases, with 17 bases between them. Here the CDR3 reads CSARVVSGVKTQYF. In DNA form, the CDR3 reads TGCAGTGCTAGAGTGGTGAGCGGTGTCAAGACGCAGTATTTT.

This chain uses TRBV7-9 with TRBJ2-3; 7 bases are shared with TRBD1. The germline V gene encodes CDR1 SEHNR and CDR2 FQNEAQ (reference sequence). J gave up 2 bases and V 8 bases, and 10 bases lay outside the gene matches. The CDR3 consists of 15 residues. CDR3 protein: CASFSTGRHTDTQYF. As DNA, the CDR3 is TGTGCCAGCTTCTCGACAGGGAGACACACAGATACGCAGTATTTT.

CDR3 protein: CASRPDRVNSPLHF. The CDR3 region has the DNA TGTGCCAGCAGACCCGACAGGGTTAATTCACCCCTCCACTTT. The rearrangement uses TRBV7-9 and TRBJ1-6, with 7 bases aligning to TRBD1. Germline assignment: CDR1 SEHNR and CDR2 FQNEAQ (reference sequence). The CDR3 length is 14 residues. The V segment lost 6 bases and the J segment 6 bases; nucleotides outside the gene matches: 5.

This clonotype has more than one count but fewer than ten. The chain joins TRBV2 to TRBJ2-3; TRBD1 matches 7 bases. CDR3 length: 14 residues. Germline V gene lookup returns CDR1 SNHLY and CDR2 FYNNEI. Germline trimming cut 5 bases from V and 6 bases from J; bases unmatched to any gene: 8. The DNA of the CDR3 is TGTGCCAGCAGTCGACAGGGTCGCTTGGATACGCAGTATTTT. Translation: CASSRQGRLDTQYF.

The sample holds a few counts of this clonotype. The chain has TRBV27 and TRBJ2-1; the match to TRBD2 covers 8 bases. The junction had 6 bases not matched to a gene; V was cut back by 3 bases and J by 8 bases. The CDR3 sequence is 14 residues long. From germline, CDR1 is MNHEY and CDR2 SMNVEV (reference sequence). The CDR3 DNA follows: TGTGCCAGCAGTTTTTTCGGGAGGGCAGATGAGCAGTTCTTC. Translated: CASSFFGRADEQFF.

The chain is built from TRBV4-3 and TRBJ2-5, with a weak D call TRBD1 (6 bases). V lost 3 bases to trimming and J lost 4 bases, with 12 bases between them. The germline V gene encodes CDR1 LGHNA and CDR2 YSLEER. This CDR3 is 14 amino acids long. CDR3 nucleotides: TGCGCCAGCAGCCAGACCTGGACAGCAGAGACCCAGTACTTC. The encoded protein is CASSQTWTAETQYF.

The chain uses TRBV15 and TRBJ1-5; possible D gene TRBD1, 6 bases. With 0 bases removed from V and 7 bases from J, the gap between germline ends came to 7 bases. In germline, CDR1 is LNHNV, CDR2 YYDKDF (reference sequence). The CDR3 loop spans 13 amino acids. CDR3 DNA: TGTGCCACCAGCAGAGATGGGGGCCAGCCCCAGCATTTT. Its protein product is CATSRDGGQPQHF.